A single sample gave rise to the 19 T cell receptor beta chains below, sequenced in a study of blood T cells in healthy people across ages. A second PCR of about 7 to 12 cycles used a sample-barcoded 5' primer and a J-beta primer mix. TCRdb called the 5' RACE reads again in MiXCR, with one record for every CDR3 protein. The sample carries about 650,000 distinct CDR3 sequences, approximately 52% recorded once. The sequenced sample consisted of blood. These receptor sequences come from a woman of 80 years or more in good health.

The sample holds many counts of this clonotype. This chain uses TRBV5-1 with TRBJ1-1; D perhaps matches TRBD1 (6 bases). The CDR3 consists of 13 residues. With 1 base removed from V and 3 bases from J, the gap between germline ends came to 7 bases. Per the germline V gene, CDR1 is SGHRS and CDR2 is YFSETQ. In DNA form, the CDR3 reads TGCGCCAGCAGCTTGAACAGGGACACTGAAGCTTTCTTT. Protein: CASSLNRDTEAFF.

This clonotype appeared many times. V gene TRBV20-1 combines with J gene TRBJ2-1, with D uncertain. The CDR3 totals 15 residues. The V and J ends lost 5 bases and 1 base respectively, with 15 bases between them. From germline, CDR1 is DFQATT and CDR2 SNEGSKA (reference sequence). The CDR3 loop reads CSAASRSLSYNEQFF. The CDR3 DNA is TGCAGTGCTGCCTCTCGTAGTTTATCCTACAATGAGCAGTTCTTC.

This chain joins TRBV28 and TRBJ2-3; the match to TRBD2 covers 7 bases. Trimming took 5 bases from V and 0 from J; bases not matched to a gene: 11. In germline, CDR1 is MDHEN, CDR2 SYDVKM. The CDR3 runs to 17 residues. This CDR3 reads CASSPPYRLASTDTQYF. The CDR3 nucleotides read TGTGCCAGCAGTCCCCCCTACCGACTAGCCAGCACAGATACGCAGTATTTT.

Ten or more counts support this clonotype. This sequence joins TRBV9 and TRBJ2-1; 11 bases align to TRBD2. The V and J ends lost 2 bases and 1 base, in that order; junction bases with no gene match: 2. This CDR3 is 16 amino acids long. Per germline, CDR1 SGDLS and CDR2 YYNGEE. CDR3 in amino acids: CASSVTSGSSYNEQFF. The DNA of the CDR3 is TGTGCCAGCAGCGTCACTAGCGGGAGTTCCTACAATGAGCAGTTCTTC.

The CDR3 DNA follows: TGCGCCAGCAGCCAACCACTGACAGGGAGAGGCGGCTACACCTTC. Translated, it gives CASSQPLTGRGGYTF. The V gene is TRBV4-1, the J gene TRBJ1-2, with 7 nucleotides matching TRBD1. In germline, CDR1 is MGHRA, CDR2 YSYEKL. V was pared by 2 bases and J by 8 bases, with 11 bases of the junction left unmatched. This CDR3 has 15 amino acids.

The genes are TRBV27 and TRBJ2-1; D is possibly TRBD2 (5 bases). The CDR3 extends over 16 amino acids. Trimming took 0 bases from V and 0 from J, leaving 9 bases between them. Germline V gives CDR1 MNHEY, CDR2 SMNVEV (reference sequence). The CDR3 DNA follows: TGTGCCAGCAGTTTATCGATGGGGAGCTCCTACAATGAGCAGTTCTTC. Translating gives CASSLSMGSSYNEQFF.

This clonotype has a count of ten or more. The chain carries TRBV6-4 and TRBJ2-3; tentatively, D is TRBD1 (5 bases). V was shortened by 6 bases and J by 2 bases, with 12 bases between the two germline ends. CDR1 is MRHNA and CDR2 is SNTAGT in the germline V gene. The CDR3 totals 14 residues. The CDR3 coding sequence is TGTGCCAGCAGCCCACAGGTCAACACAGATACGCAGTATTTT. This translates into CASSPQVNTDTQYF.

The chain couples TRBV5-4 to TRBJ2-1, with D possibly TRBD1 on 5 matching bases. The CDR3 extends over 16 amino acids. The germline V and J ends were trimmed by 4 bases and 7 bases, with 21 bases remaining between them. CDR1 is SGHNT and CDR2 is YYREEE in the germline V gene (reference sequence). The CDR3: CASSPKELGSGNEQFF. The CDR3 DNA sequence: TGTGCCAGCAGCCCAAAGGAATTGGGGTCAGGGAATGAGCAGTTCTTC.

A remark on this clonotype: This may arise from a read error, as a much more abundant clone is one base away. This sequence joins TRBV12-3 or TRBV12-4 and TRBJ2-7; TRBD1 is a possible D gene (6 bases). CDR3 size: 14 residues. As DNA, the CDR3 is TGTGCCAGCAGTCTGACGACAGGTCCTTACGGGCAGTACTTC. Protein: CASSLTTGPYGQYF.

The chain employs TRBV2 and TRBJ1-2; D is possibly TRBD1 (5 bases). V shed 2 bases and J shed 1 base, with 8 bases lying between them. The CDR3 is 14 residues long. CDR1 and CDR2 (germline): SNHLY, FYNNEI. The CDR3 nucleotides are TGTGCCAGCAGTGAAAACAGGAGTAACTATGGCTACACCTTC. It is translated as CASSENRSNYGYTF.

This clonotype appeared many times. The chain combines TRBV27 with TRBJ2-6, with D perhaps matching TRBD1 (5 bases). This CDR3 is 17 amino acids long. The V gene's germline CDR1 is MNHEY and CDR2 SMNVEV (reference sequence). Trimming removed 7 bases at V and 0 bases at J, with 16 bases between. CDR3: CASKGPKSFSGANVLTF. The CDR3 DNA is TGTGCCAGCAAGGGGCCCAAGTCCTTCTCTGGGGCCAACGTCCTGACTTTC.

The table lists this clonotype with a few counts. The J gene is TRBJ2-7, the V gene TRBV29-1; 8 bases match TRBD1. Per the germline V gene, CDR1 is SQVTM and CDR2 is ANQGSEA. Unmatched junction bases numbered 9, after V lost 5 bases and J lost 6 bases. The CDR3 is 13 residues long. The CDR3 DNA follows: TGCAGCGTTCCGGGACAGGAACGCCGCGAGCAGTACTTC. It translates to CSVPGQERREQYF.

This clonotype was seen once. The V call is TRBV20-1, the J call TRBJ2-7; tentatively, D is TRBD1 (6 bases). The CDR3 spans 13 residues. CDR1 DFQATT and CDR2 SNEGSKA come from the germline V gene (reference sequence). The V gene lost 0 bases and the J gene lost 2 bases, with 8 bases spanning the gap. The CDR3 here is CSARDAGAYEQYF. CDR3 nucleotide sequence: TGCAGTGCTAGAGATGCAGGGGCCTACGAGCAGTACTTC.

The rearrangement uses TRBV27 and TRBJ2-7; the D is unclear. V was pared by 7 bases and J by 7 bases, with 11 bases between. The CDR3 is 11 residues long. CDR1 MNHEY and CDR2 SMNVEV come from the germline V gene (reference sequence). The CDR3 region has the DNA TGTGCCAGCACTGAGAGGAATGAGCAGTACTTC. This gives the protein CASTERNEQYF.

In regard to this clonotype: One junction end does not reproduce the germline sequence, and a read error may be involved. The chain joins TRBV20-1 to TRBJ1-2, with TRBD1 as a possible D gene (5 bases). Germline V gives CDR1 DFQATT, CDR2 SNEGSKA (reference sequence). CDR3 length: 13 residues. The CDR3 DNA reads TGCAGTGCCAGACAGAGAACTAACCATGGCTACACCTTC. Protein product: CSARQRTNHGYTF.

On this clonotype itself: A much bigger clone sits one base away, suggesting this may be a read error. The genes are TRBV5-1 and TRBJ2-1, with 14 bases matching TRBD2. This CDR3 region has 17 residues. Germline loops: CDR1 SGHRS, CDR2 YFSETQ. CDR3 DNA: TGCGCCAGCAGCATGACTAGCGGGAGGGCCTCCCACAATGAGCAGTTCTTC. It yields the protein CASSMTSGRASHNEQFF.

This clonotype occurred many times. The chain has TRBV6-5 and TRBJ2-7; D is ambiguous. The CDR3 consists of 15 residues. Germline V lookup: CDR1 MNHEY, CDR2 SVGAGI. V lost 8 bases and J lost 2, with 19 bases in between. The CDR3 sequence is CASRPQGATTYEQYF. The CDR3 DNA is TGTGCCAGCCGACCCCAAGGCGCTACAACCTACGAGCAGTACTTC.

The gene calls are TRBV10-3 and TRBJ2-1, with D tentatively TRBD2 (6 bases). The germline CDR1 and CDR2 sequences are ENHRY and SYGVKD. V was trimmed by 4 bases and J by 7 bases, leaving 14 bases between them. This CDR3 is built from 14 residues. CDR3 loop: CAISGTSSRNEQFF. The CDR3 bases are TGTGCCATCAGTGGTACTAGCAGTCGGAATGAGCAGTTCTTC.

In its sample, this clonotype was seen a few times. V is TRBV28 and J is TRBJ1-1, with TRBD1 matching 7 bases. The V gene end was trimmed by 4 bases and the J gene end by 1 base; junction bases not matched to a gene: 6. CDR1 is MDHEN, CDR2 SYDVKM, per germline. The CDR3 has 15 amino acids. CDR3 region: CASSSTGTPNTEAFF. The CDR3 DNA follows: TGTGCCAGCAGTTCGACAGGGACACCGAACACTGAAGCTTTCTTT.